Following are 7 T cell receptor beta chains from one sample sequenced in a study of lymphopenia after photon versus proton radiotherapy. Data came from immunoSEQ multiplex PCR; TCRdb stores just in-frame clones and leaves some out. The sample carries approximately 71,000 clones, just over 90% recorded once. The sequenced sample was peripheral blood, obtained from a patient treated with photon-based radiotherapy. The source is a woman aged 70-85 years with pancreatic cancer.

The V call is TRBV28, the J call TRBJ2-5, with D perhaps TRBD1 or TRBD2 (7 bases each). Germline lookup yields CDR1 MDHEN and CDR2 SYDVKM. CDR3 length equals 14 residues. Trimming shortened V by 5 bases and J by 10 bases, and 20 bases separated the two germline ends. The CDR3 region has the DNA TGTGCCAGCAGTCCTACCTTTTCAGGGGGGGACCAGTACTTC. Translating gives CASSPTFSGGDQYF.

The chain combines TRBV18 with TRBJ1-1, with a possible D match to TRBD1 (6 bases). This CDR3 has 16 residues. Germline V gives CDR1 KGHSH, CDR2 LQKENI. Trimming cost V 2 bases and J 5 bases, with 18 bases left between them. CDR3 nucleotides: TGTGCCAGCTCACCAGGGTGGGGGCGTAAGTCGACTGAAGCTTTCTTT. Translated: CASSPGWGRKSTEAFF.

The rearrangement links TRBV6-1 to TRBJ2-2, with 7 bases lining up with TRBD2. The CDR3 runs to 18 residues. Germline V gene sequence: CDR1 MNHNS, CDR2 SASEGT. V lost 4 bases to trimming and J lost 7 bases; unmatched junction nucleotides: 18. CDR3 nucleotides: TGTGCCAGCAGTGCCCCGGGACTATCCACCCGGCGGAACGGGGAGCTGTTTTTT. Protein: CASSAPGLSTRRNGELFF.

The CDR3: CASSVAFSDEQYF. DNA of the CDR3: TGTGCCAGCAGTGTAGCTTTTTCGGACGAGCAGTACTTC. This chain uses TRBV2 with TRBJ2-7, with unresolved D. With 4 bases removed from V and 5 bases from J, the gap between germline ends came to 12 bases. Germline V gives CDR1 SNHLY, CDR2 FYNNEI. The CDR3 consists of 13 residues.

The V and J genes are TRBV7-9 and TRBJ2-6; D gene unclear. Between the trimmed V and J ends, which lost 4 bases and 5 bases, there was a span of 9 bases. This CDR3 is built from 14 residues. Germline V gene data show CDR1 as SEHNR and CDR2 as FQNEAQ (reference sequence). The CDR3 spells CASSSNIWANVLTF. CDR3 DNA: TGTGCCAGCAGCTCAAATATCTGGGCCAACGTCCTGACTTTC.

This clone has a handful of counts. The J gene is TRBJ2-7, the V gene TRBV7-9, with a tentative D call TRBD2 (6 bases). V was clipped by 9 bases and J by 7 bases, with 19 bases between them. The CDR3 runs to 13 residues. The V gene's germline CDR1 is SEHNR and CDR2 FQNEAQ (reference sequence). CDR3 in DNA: TGTGCCAGAAACCTTTGGGGAGGTGGGGAGCAGTACTTC. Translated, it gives CARNLWGGGEQYF.

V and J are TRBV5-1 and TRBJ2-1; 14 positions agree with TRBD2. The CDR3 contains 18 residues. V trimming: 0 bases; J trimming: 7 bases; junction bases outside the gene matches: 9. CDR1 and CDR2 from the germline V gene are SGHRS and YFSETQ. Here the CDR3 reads CASSLVGTSGRLGNEQFF. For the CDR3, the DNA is TGCGCCAGCAGCTTGGTGGGGACTAGCGGGAGATTGGGTAATGAGCAGTTCTTC.